This paragraph reports one T cell receptor beta chain. The antigen is undetermined. The CDR3 totals 14 residues. V dropped 3 bases and J dropped 3 bases, with 11 bases sitting between them. Germline V gene sequence: CDR1 LNHNV, CDR2 YYDKDF (reference sequence). The sample originates from a study of T-cell memory formation after mild COVID-19. TCRdb re-called the 5' RACE reads with MiXCR, one entry per CDR3 protein. The profile shows under 450,000 distinct CDR3 sequences, less than 25% of them singletons. Broader study findings: There was a balanced CD4/CD8 profile in clones contracting day 15 to 85, and later expanders leaned CD4+.

The sample was PBMCs or a T cell subset sorted from them (not recorded which). The rearrangement joins TRBV15 to TRBJ1-1; a possible D gene is TRBD1 (5 bases). This receptor was taken from a man in his late teens or twenties who had mild COVID-19 (a few samples of this study predate the infection). Cell type and time point are not known. CDR3 amino acids: CATSSQGSHTEAFF. For the CDR3, the DNA is TGTGCCACCAGCAGTCAGGGAAGTCACACTGAAGCTTTCTTT.